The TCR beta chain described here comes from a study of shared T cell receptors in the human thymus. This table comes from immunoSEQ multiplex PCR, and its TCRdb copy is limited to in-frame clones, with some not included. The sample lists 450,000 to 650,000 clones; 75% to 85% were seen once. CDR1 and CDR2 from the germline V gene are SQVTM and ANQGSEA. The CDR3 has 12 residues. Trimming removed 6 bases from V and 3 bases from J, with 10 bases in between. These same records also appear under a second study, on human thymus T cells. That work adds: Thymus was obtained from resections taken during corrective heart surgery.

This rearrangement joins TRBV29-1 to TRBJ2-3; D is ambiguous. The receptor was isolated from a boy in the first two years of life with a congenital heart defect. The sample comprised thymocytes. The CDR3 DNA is TGCAGCGTAGGAGCGCGGACAGATACGCAGTATTTT. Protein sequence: CSVGARTDTQYF.